The rows below give T cell receptor beta chains drawn from one sample of a study of long-term antiretroviral therapy in people with HIV. Measured with immunoSEQ multiplex PCR; TCRdb has only the in-frame clones, and not every one. Found here are more than 35,000 clones, approximately 86% of them singletons; the top ten hold 3.5% to 5%. The specimen was unsorted PBMCs, collected just before starting antiretroviral therapy. The receptors come from a woman aged 18 to 35 with HIV. CDR3s include the opening cysteine and the closing phenylalanine or tryptophan. A D gene is named only where the DNA matches it firmly. A row's size may be missing; if present it is once, few, many or a size class.

-,TRBV2,15,TRBJ2-7,TRBD2,CASSEISGRAGEQYF,TGTGCCAGCAGTGAAATTAGCGGGAGGGCGGGGGAGCAGTACTTC
-,TRBV28,14,TRBJ1-2,TRBD1,CASSLDRGTYGYTF,TGTGCCAGCAGTCTCGACAGGGGCACGTATGGCTACACCTTC
once,TRBV27,15,TRBJ2-7,TRBD1,CASREKGTGTYEQYF,TGTGCCAGCAGGGAAAAGGGGACAGGGACCTACGAGCAGTACTTC
-,TRBV9,13,TRBJ1-1,TRBD1,CASSTGGYTEAFF,TGTGCCAGCAGTACAGGGGGGTACACTGAAGCTTTCTTT
-,TRBV4-3,15,TRBJ2-1,TRBD1,CASSWGQGDGFEQFF,TGCGCCAGCAGCTGGGGACAGGGGGATGGGTTTGAGCAGTTCTTC
-,TRBV6-6,14,TRBJ2-3,TRBD2,CASVTGGVADTQYF,TGTGCCAGCGTGACGGGAGGGGTGGCAGATACGCAGTATTTT
once,TRBV15,15,TRBJ2-3,TRBD1,CATSFADRWGDTQYF,TGTGCCACCAGCTTTGCGGACAGGTGGGGAGATACGCAGTATTTT
-,TRBV7-2,16,TRBJ2-6,-,CASSHFQGSGANVLTF,TGTGCCAGCAGCCACTTTCAGGGATCTGGGGCCAACGTCCTGACTTTC
-,TRBV28,22,TRBJ2-3,TRBD2,CASSSTLFATPGTSGRSDTQYF,TGTGCCAGCAGTTCTACCCTATTTGCGACCCCGGGGACTAGCGGGAGATCAGATACGCAGTATTTT
-,TRBV7-2,16,TRBJ2-7,TRBD2,CASSLGLAGGTYEQYF,TGTGCCAGCAGCTTGGGTCTAGCGGGAGGGACCTACGAGCAGTACTTC
once,TRBV19,16,TRBJ1-4,-,CASRDEVSGGGEKLFF,TGTGCCAGTAGGGATGAGGTATCTGGGGGCGGTGAAAAACTGTTTTTT
-,TRBV9,14,TRBJ2-1,TRBD2,CASSVGGSHNEQFF,TGTGCCAGCAGCGTAGGCGGGAGTCATAATGAGCAGTTCTTC
-,TRBV2,14,TRBJ2-7,TRBD1,CASRARDSSYEQYF,TGTGCCAGCAGGGCCCGGGACAGCTCCTACGAGCAGTACTTC
once,TRBV6-6,14,TRBJ2-7,TRBD2,CASSNGLAVWEQYF,TGTGCCAGCAGCAATGGACTAGCGGTATGGGAGCAGTACTTC
-,TRBV27,14,TRBJ2-1,TRBD1,CASSLTGVRNEQFF,TGTGCCAGCAGTTTGACAGGGGTCAGGAATGAGCAGTTCTTC
-,TRBV7-2,14,TRBJ1-1,-,CASSFRTLNTEAFF,TGTGCCAGCAGCTTCCGGACCCTAAACACTGAAGCTTTCTTT
few,TRBV27,12,TRBJ2-3,-,CASSPSTDTQYF,TGTGCCAGCAGTCCCAGCACAGATACGCAGTATTTT
-,TRBV13,17,TRBJ2-7,TRBD2,CASSLETSGKGSYEQYF,TGTGCCAGCAGCTTAGAGACTAGCGGGAAGGGTTCCTACGAGCAGTACTTC
-,TRBV4-1,13,TRBJ1-2,TRBD1,CASRDRGGDGYTF,TGCGCCAGCCGCGACAGGGGGGGGGATGGCTACACCTTC
-,TRBV11-2,16,TRBJ2-2,-,CASSFRIGVNTGELFF,TGTGCCAGCAGCTTTCGGATAGGGGTTAACACCGGGGAGCTGTTTTTT
-,TRBV19,13,TRBJ1-5,-,CASTGISNQPQHF,TGTGCCAGTACGGGGATAAGCAATCAGCCCCAGCATTTT
-,TRBV5-6,16,TRBJ2-3,TRBD2,CASSFRRSGIGDTQYF,TGTGCCAGCAGTTTCCGTCGTAGCGGGATAGGAGATACGCAGTATTTT
few,TRBV6-5,16,TRBJ1-1,-,CASSYLQFSMNTEAFF,TGTGCCAGCAGTTACCTGCAGTTTAGCATGAACACTGAAGCTTTCTTT
once,TRBV6-5,15,TRBJ1-3,-,CASSSRANSGNTIYF,TGTGCCAGCAGTTCCCGGGCCAACTCTGGAAACACCATATATTTT
-,TRBV5-6,15,TRBJ2-1,TRBD2,CASSRTSGRANEQFF,TGTGCCAGCAGCCGGACTAGCGGGAGGGCCAATGAGCAGTTCTTC
-,TRBV9,14,TRBJ1-2,TRBD1,CASSVDQGDYGYTF,TGTGCCAGCAGCGTAGATCAGGGGGACTATGGCTACACCTTC
-,TRBV11-2,11,TRBJ2-7,-,CASSLDQEQYF,TGTGCCAGCAGCTTAGATCAGGAGCAGTACTTC
-,TRBV7-6,14,TRBJ1-1,-,CASSERAGNTEAFF,TGTGCCAGCAGCGAGAGAGCGGGGAACACTGAAGCTTTCTTT
once,TRBV2,14,TRBJ2-5,TRBD1,CASTMDRGQETQYF,TGTGCCAGCACTATGGACAGGGGCCAAGAGACCCAGTACTTC
-,TRBV19,16,TRBJ1-3,-,CASSLKSGSSGNTIYF,TGTGCCAGTAGTCTTAAATCCGGGAGCTCTGGAAACACCATATATTTT
-,TRBV7-9,13,TRBJ1-1,-,CASSLNGGSEAFF,TGTGCCAGCAGCCTTAATGGGGGCTCTGAAGCTTTCTTT
-,TRBV6-7,18,TRBJ1-1,-,CASSPLRVLGLVYTEAFF,TGTGCCAGCAGTCCCCTCAGGGTTTTGGGGCTAGTCTACACTGAAGCTTTCTTT
-,TRBV5-4,15,TRBJ1-6,-,CASSVRSSYNSPLHF,TGTGCCAGCAGCGTGCGGTCTTCTTATAATTCACCCCTCCACTTT
-,TRBV5-4,14,TRBJ1-1,-,CASSSIRTDTEAFF,TGTGCCAGCAGCTCAATCAGGACGGACACTGAAGCTTTCTTT
few,TRBV19,12,TRBJ1-1,-,CASLSRWNEAFF,TGTGCCTCTCTCTCACGGTGGAATGAAGCTTTCTTT
-,TRBV7-3,14,TRBJ2-7,TRBD2,CASSSGLAGDEQYF,TGTGCCAGCAGCTCCGGACTAGCGGGAGACGAGCAGTACTTC
-,TRBV2,15,TRBJ2-7,-,CASSEVPPHIHEQYF,TGTGCCAGCAGTGAAGTTCCTCCACATATCCACGAGCAGTACTTC
-,TRBV5-1,16,TRBJ2-3,-,CASSLGTGYGTDTQYF,TGCGCCAGCAGCTTGGGCACAGGGTATGGCACAGATACGCAGTATTTT
-,TRBV6-1,14,TRBJ2-7,-,CASRATGEAYEQYF,TGTGCCAGCAGGGCAACAGGGGAGGCCTACGAGCAGTACTTC
-,TRBV4-3,15,TRBJ1-2,-,CASSQVVDSLYGYTF,TGCGCCAGCAGCCAAGTCGTAGACAGTCTATATGGCTACACCTTC
few,TRBV5-5,15,TRBJ1-5,TRBD1,CASSPGTGLNQPQHF,TGTGCCAGCAGCCCCGGGACAGGGCTTAATCAGCCCCAGCATTTT
-,TRBV7-8,16,TRBJ1-4,TRBD1,CASSLEGTGLVEKLFF,TGTGCCAGCAGCTTAGAGGGGACAGGGCTTGTGGAAAAACTGTTTTTT
-,TRBV6-5,14,TRBJ2-7,-,CASKGGSAFYEQYF,TGTGCCAGCAAAGGCGGAAGTGCCTTTTACGAGCAGTACTTC
few,TRBV6-5,13,TRBJ2-1,-,CASSAVEYNEQFF,TGTGCCAGCAGTGCGGTTGAATACAATGAGCAGTTCTTC
-,TRBV9,15,TRBJ2-3,TRBD2,CASSVTSGPGDTQYF,TGTGCCAGCAGCGTAACTAGCGGGCCCGGGGATACGCAGTATTTT
-,TRBV2,14,TRBJ2-7,-,CASSEGGNNYEQYF,TGTGCCAGCAGTGAGGGCGGGAACAACTACGAGCAGTACTTC
-,TRBV4-1,15,TRBJ2-2,-,CASSLSPGTTGELFF,TGCGCCAGCAGCCTGTCGCCAGGGACCACCGGGGAGCTGTTTTTT
once,TRBV18,15,TRBJ2-2,TRBD1,CASSPRTGGTGELFF,TGTGCCAGCTCACCAAGGACAGGGGGCACCGGGGAGCTGTTTTTT